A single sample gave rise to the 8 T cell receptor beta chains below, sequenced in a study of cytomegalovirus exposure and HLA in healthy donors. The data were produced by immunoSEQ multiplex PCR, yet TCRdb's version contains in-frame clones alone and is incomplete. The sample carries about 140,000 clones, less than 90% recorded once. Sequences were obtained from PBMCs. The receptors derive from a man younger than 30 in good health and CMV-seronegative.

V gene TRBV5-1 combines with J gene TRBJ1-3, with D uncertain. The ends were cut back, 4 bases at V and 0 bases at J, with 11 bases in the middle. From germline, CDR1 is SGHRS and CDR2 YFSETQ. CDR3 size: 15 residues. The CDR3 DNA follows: TGCGCCAGCAGCGTCGGGGATTTCTCTGGAAACACCATATATTTT. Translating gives CASSVGDFSGNTIYF.

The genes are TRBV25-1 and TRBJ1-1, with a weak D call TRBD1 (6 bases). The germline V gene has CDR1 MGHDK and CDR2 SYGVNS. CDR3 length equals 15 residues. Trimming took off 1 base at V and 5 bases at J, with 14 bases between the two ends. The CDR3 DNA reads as TGTGCCAGCAGTGAATTGGAAGGGGGTATGACTGAAGCTTTCTTT. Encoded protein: CASSELEGGMTEAFF.

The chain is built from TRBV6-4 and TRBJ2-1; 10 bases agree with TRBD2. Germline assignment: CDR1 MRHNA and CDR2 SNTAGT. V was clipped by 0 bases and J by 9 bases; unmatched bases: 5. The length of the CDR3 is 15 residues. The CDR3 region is CASSDSERGGGEQFF. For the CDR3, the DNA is TGTGCCAGCAGTGACTCAGAGCGGGGGGGCGGTGAGCAGTTCTTC.

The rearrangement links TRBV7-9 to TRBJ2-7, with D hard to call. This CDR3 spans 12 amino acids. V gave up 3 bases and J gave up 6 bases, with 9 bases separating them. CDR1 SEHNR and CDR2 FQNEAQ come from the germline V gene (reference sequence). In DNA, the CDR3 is TGTGCCAGCAGCTTCCAGAGGCTCGAGCAGTACTTC. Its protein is CASSFQRLEQYF.

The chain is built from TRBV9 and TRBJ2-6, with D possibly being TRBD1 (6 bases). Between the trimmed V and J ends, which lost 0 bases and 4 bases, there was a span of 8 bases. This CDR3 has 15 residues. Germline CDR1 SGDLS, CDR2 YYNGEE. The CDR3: CASSVGGRGANVLTF. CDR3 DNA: TGTGCCAGCAGCGTAGGGGGGCGCGGGGCCAACGTCCTGACTTTC.

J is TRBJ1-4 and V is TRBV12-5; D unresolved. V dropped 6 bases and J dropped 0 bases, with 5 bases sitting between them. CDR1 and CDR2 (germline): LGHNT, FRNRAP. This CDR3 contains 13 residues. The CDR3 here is CASGTTTNEKLFF. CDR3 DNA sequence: TGTGCTAGTGGGACAACAACTAATGAAAAACTGTTTTTT.

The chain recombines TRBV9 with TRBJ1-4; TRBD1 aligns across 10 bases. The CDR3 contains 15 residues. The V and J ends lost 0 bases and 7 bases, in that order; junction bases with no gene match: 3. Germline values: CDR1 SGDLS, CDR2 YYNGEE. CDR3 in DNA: TGTGCCAGCAGCGTAGGGGGGACAGGGGTTGAAAAACTGTTTTTT. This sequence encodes CASSVGGTGVEKLFF.

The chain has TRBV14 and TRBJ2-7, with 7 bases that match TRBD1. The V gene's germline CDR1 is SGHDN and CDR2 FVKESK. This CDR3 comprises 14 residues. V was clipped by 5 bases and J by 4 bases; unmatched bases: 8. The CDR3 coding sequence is TGTGCCAGCAGCTCCGGGACAGCGTGGTACGAGCAGTACTTC. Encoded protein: CASSSGTAWYEQYF. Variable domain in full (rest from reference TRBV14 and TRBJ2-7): EAGVTQFPSHSVIEKGQTVTLRCDPISGHDNLYWYRRVMGKEIKFLLHFVKESKQDESGMPNNRFLAERTGGTYSTLKVQPAELEDSGVYFCASSSGTAWYEQYFGPGTRLTVT.